This T cell receptor (beta chain) was retrieved from a study of graft-versus-host responses after intestinal transplantation. Study-level information: Multivisceral, liver-intestinal, or isolated intestinal grafts were transplanted into recipients. Points from the study as a whole: Allografts carried high graft-versus-host to host-versus-graft clonal ratios in patients having graft-donor T cell macrochimerism. Researchers found GvH clones in recipient marrow, and some showed up first in ileum or blood.

Graft samples were processed, releasing intraepithelial and lamina propria lymphocytes. Assay: immunoSEQ multiplex PCR; the TCRdb copy retains only in-frame clones and omits some. Of 9,000 to 13,000 clones in the sample, roughly 79% were seen once. This CDR3 is 14 amino acids long. The V gene lost 2 bases and the J gene lost 0 bases, with 5 bases spanning the gap. Germline assignment: CDR1 SGHTA and CDR2 FQGNSA. As regards this clone: The target antigen is unknown.

The chain is built from TRBV7-2 and TRBJ1-5; no reliable D call. The source material was ileum tissue, sampled 23 days after intestinal transplant. The TCR comes from a human patient who received an intestinal transplant, so some T cells may come from the graft donor. The CDR3, as DNA: TGTGCCAGCAGCTTATGGGCTAGCAATCAGCCCCAGCATTTT. It yields the protein CASSLWASNQPQHF.